The 8 T cell receptor beta chains reported below all come from one sample, sequenced in a study of T-cell memory formation after mild COVID-19. Using its own MiXCR run on the 5' RACE reads, TCRdb lists one record per CDR3 protein. The sample yields hundreds of thousands of distinct CDR3 sequences, roughly 25% seen once. Sequences were obtained from PBMCs or a T cell subset sorted from them (not recorded which). The receptors derive from an adult woman who had mild COVID-19 (a few samples of this study predate the infection). Cell type and time point are not known.

The chain has TRBV20-1 and TRBJ2-3; 8 nucleotides align to TRBD2. V shed 6 bases, J shed 6 bases, and the junction held 14 bases outside the gene matches. The CDR3 runs to 15 residues. Germline loops: CDR1 DFQATT, CDR2 SNEGSKA (reference sequence). CDR3 residues: CSAIGAGTRGDTQYF. DNA of the CDR3: TGCAGTGCAATTGGGGCCGGGACTAGGGGGGATACGCAGTATTTT.

The chain links TRBV15 to TRBJ2-7; TRBD1 or TRBD2 may be the D gene (5 bases each). The CDR3 spans 15 residues. The germline V and J ends were trimmed by 0 bases and 0 bases, with 9 bases remaining between them. The V gene's germline CDR1 is LNHNV and CDR2 YYDKDF (reference sequence). CDR3 residues: CATSRDRDGSYEQYF. DNA for the CDR3: TGTGCCACCAGCAGAGATCGGGACGGCTCCTACGAGCAGTACTTC. Full variable domain (remainder filled in from reference TRBV15 and TRBJ2-7): DAMVIQNPRYQVTQFGKPVTLSCSQTLNHNVMYWYQQKSSQAPKLLFHYYDKDFNNEADTPDNFQSRRPNTSFCFLDIRSPGLGDTAMYLCATSRDRDGSYEQYFGPGTRLTVT.

The chain has TRBV29-1 and TRBJ2-3, with D uncertain. The CDR3 extends over 13 amino acids. Germline V lookup: CDR1 SQVTM, CDR2 ANQGSEA. Trimming pared 5 bases from V and 2 bases from J, leaving 11 bases between. The CDR3 DNA reads as TGCAGCGTTAATGGTCCAGACACAGATACGCAGTATTTT. Translation: CSVNGPDTDTQYF.

This clonotype was counted a few times. V usage is TRBV28 and J usage is TRBJ2-3; 8 bases align to TRBD2. V shed 7 bases, J shed 2 bases, and the junction held 8 bases outside the gene matches. This CDR3 is built from 15 residues. Germline V gene data show CDR1 as MDHEN and CDR2 as SYDVKM. The CDR3 coding sequence is TGTGCCAGCATCCGAGTAGCGGGGACCACAGATACGCAGTATTTT. Encoded protein: CASIRVAGTTDTQYF. The full variable domain, in which reference TRBV28 and TRBJ2-3 provide the parts outside the CDR3, is DVKVTQSSRYLVKRTGEKVFLECVQDMDHENMFWYRQDPGLGLRLIYFSYDVKMKEKGDIPEGYSVSREKKERFSLILESASTNQTSMYLCASIRVAGTTDTQYFGPGTRLTVL.

This clonotype was detected only a few times. The V gene is TRBV4-3, the J gene TRBJ1-1, with 8 positions matching TRBD1. CDR1 is LGHNA and CDR2 is YSLEER in the germline V gene. The J segment lost 2 bases and the V segment lost 0 bases, leaving 2 bases of the junction unmatched. CDR3 length equals 15 residues. The CDR3 nucleotides read TGCGCCAGCAGCCAAGAGGGACAGGTTAACACTGAAGCTTTCTTT. Translation gives CASSQEGQVNTEAFF.

This clonotype was seen at least ten times. This rearrangement joins TRBV5-1 to TRBJ2-5; TRBD2 might be the D (5 bases). This CDR3 spans 14 amino acids. Trimming left V 0 bases short and J 5 bases short, with 11 bases between. The germline CDR1 and CDR2 sequences are SGHRS and YFSETQ. The CDR3 spells CASSLGTPRETQYF. CDR3 nucleotides: TGCGCCAGCAGCTTGGGGACTCCGAGGGAGACCCAGTACTTC.

The V and J genes are TRBV7-6 and TRBJ2-7; D might be TRBD1 or TRBD2, each matching 6 bases. CDR1 is SGHVS and CDR2 is FNYEAQ in the germline V gene. Trimming shortened V by 6 bases and J by 6 bases, and 12 bases separated the two germline ends. The CDR3 totals 12 residues. CDR3 nucleotide sequence: TGTGCCAGCAGAGGCAGGGGAGGCGAGCAGTACTTC. This sequence encodes CASRGRGGEQYF.

The chain has TRBV5-1 and TRBJ2-3; unclear D gene. Germline CDR1 is SGHRS and CDR2 is YFSETQ. The CDR3 is made up of 13 amino acids. V was trimmed by 6 bases and J by 1 base, leaving 9 bases between them. Here the CDR3 reads CASKLSGTDTQYF. DNA for the CDR3: TGCGCCAGCAAACTAAGCGGCACAGATACGCAGTATTTT.